This T cell receptor (beta chain) was captured by sequencing in a study of glioma-infiltrating T cells. As for this clonotype: The antigen is unknown.

Using RNA template, CDR3s of TCR alpha and beta were amplified with iRepertoire arm-PCR. For one-step reverse transcription and amplification, roughly 95-400 ng of tissue mRNA or PBMC total RNA was used. Each CDR3 protein gets one entry after TCRdb re-called the multiplex PCR reads with MiXCR. The table lists 100,000 to 150,000 distinct CDR3 sequences, around 25% of them singletons. Findings and caveats of the study: Only very few CDR3 sequences appeared in both tissue and blood. Non-neoplastic patients had below-expected tissue-blood divergence, while all gliomas exceeded expectation.

The CDR3 sequence is 14 residues long. The V gene lost 5 bases and the J gene lost 0 bases, with 10 bases spanning the gap. The germline CDR1 and CDR2 sequences are LGHDT and YNNKEL (reference sequence). The rearrangement links TRBV3-1 to TRBJ2-5; tentatively, D is TRBD2 (5 bases). This clonotype originated in a human donor with low-grade glioma or glioblastoma, undergoing nonglioma brain surgery, or in good health (not recorded which). The sequenced material came from glioma tissue, nonneoplastic brain tissue, or PBMCs (not recorded which). CDR3 sequence (DNA): TGTGCCAGCAGCTTCTCGACTAACCAAGAGACCCAGTACTTC. This sequence encodes CASSFSTNQETQYF.